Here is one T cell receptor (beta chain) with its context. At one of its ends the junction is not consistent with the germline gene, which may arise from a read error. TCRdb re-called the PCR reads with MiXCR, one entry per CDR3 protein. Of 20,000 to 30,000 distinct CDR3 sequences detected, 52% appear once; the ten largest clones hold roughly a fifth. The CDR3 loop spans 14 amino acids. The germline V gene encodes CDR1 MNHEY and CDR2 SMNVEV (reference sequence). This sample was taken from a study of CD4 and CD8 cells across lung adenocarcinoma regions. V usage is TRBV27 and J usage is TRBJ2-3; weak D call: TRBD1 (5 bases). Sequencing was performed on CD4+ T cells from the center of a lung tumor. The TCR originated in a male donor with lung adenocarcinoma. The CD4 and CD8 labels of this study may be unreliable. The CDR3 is CAGSRARAQDTQYF. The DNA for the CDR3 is TGTGCGGGCAGCAGGGCCCGGGCGCAAGATACGCAGTATTTC.